These 21 T cell receptor beta chains originate from one sample sequenced in a study of cytomegalovirus exposure and HLA in healthy donors (dated by TCRdb to 2017 to 2019). Libraries came from the immunoSEQ multiplex PCR assay. The multiplex PCR relied on a mix of 60 forward primers for TCR Vbeta segments and 13 reverse primers for TCR Jbeta segments. TCRdb provides this immuneACCESS table in a form limited to in-frame rearrangements. Some clones are lacking; in checked studies, under half of them reflect an unresolved V gene, and why the rest are absent is not known. The sample's clone listing holds 60,000 to 90,000 clones. The top ten constitute roughly 5% of the sample. The sample consisted of PBMCs. These receptor sequences come from a woman aged 40 to 55 in good health and CMV-seropositive.

This chain uses TRBV18 with TRBJ2-7; D is unclear. The V end lost 4 bases, the J end lost 0 bases, and 16 bases lay between the germline ends. The CDR3 consists of 16 residues. CDR1 is KGHSH and CDR2 is LQKENI in the germline V gene. CDR3 region: CASSRLPPGLSYEQYF. CDR3 sequence (DNA): TGTGCCAGCTCACGCCTGCCCCCAGGCCTCTCCTACGAGCAGTACTTC.

The chain couples TRBV6-6 to TRBJ1-2, with a possible D match to TRBD1 (5 bases). V was clipped by 0 bases and J by 0 bases, with 8 bases between them. The CDR3 is made up of 15 amino acids. Germline V gene sequence: CDR1 MNHNY, CDR2 SVGAGI (reference sequence). The CDR3 coding sequence is TGTGCCAGCAGTTACTCGTTACAGGCTAACTATGGCTACACCTTC. This codes for CASSYSLQANYGYTF.

This chain joins TRBV19 and TRBJ1-1, with 10 bases fitting TRBD1. CDR1 is LNHDA and CDR2 is SQIVND in the germline V gene (reference sequence). The CDR3 sequence is 16 residues long. Germline trimming cut 7 bases from V and 6 bases from J; bases unmatched to any gene: 14. CDR3 in amino acids: CASTPYGTGEGAEAFF. In DNA, the CDR3 is TGTGCCAGTACCCCCTATGGGACAGGGGAAGGGGCTGAAGCTTTCTTT.

The chain uses TRBV5-6 and TRBJ1-5; D is undetermined. V was trimmed by 2 bases and J by 1 base, leaving 7 bases between them. From germline, CDR1 is SGHDT and CDR2 YYEEEE. The CDR3 has 14 residues. This CDR3 is CASSFGVSNQPQHF. The CDR3 DNA reads TGTGCCAGCAGCTTTGGAGTGAGCAATCAGCCCCAGCATTTT.

The V and J genes are TRBV6-5 and TRBJ2-1, with 9 bases matching TRBD1. The CDR3 is 14 amino acids. Germline-derived CDR1 and CDR2 are MNHEY and SVGAGI. The V gene end was trimmed by 7 bases and the J gene end by 7 bases; junction bases not matched to a gene: 8. Here the CDR3 reads CASTQGTGLNEQFF. DNA for the CDR3: TGTGCCAGCACCCAAGGGACAGGGCTAAATGAGCAGTTCTTC.

This chain joins TRBV19 and TRBJ2-5, with D tentatively TRBD2 (6 bases). Germline CDR1 reads LNHDA; CDR2 reads SQIVND (reference sequence). The ends were cut back, 5 bases at V and 2 bases at J, with 15 bases in the middle. The CDR3 is made up of 15 amino acids. CDR3 loop: CASSGRQGGQETQYF. In DNA form, the CDR3 reads TGTGCCAGTAGTGGCCGACAAGGAGGGCAAGAGACCCAGTACTTC. Looking up the rest from reference TRBV19 and TRBJ2-5 gives the full variable domain: DGGITQSPKYLFRKEGQNVTLSCEQNLNHDAMYWYRQDPGQGLRLIYYSQIVNDFQKGDIAEGYSVSREKKESFPLTVTSAQKNPTAFYLCASSGRQGGQETQYFGPGTRLLVL.

The V and J genes are TRBV9 and TRBJ1-1; 8 bases are a match to TRBD1. V shed 4 bases and J 10 bases; nucleotides not matched to a gene: 12. The CDR3 contains 14 residues. CDR1 and CDR2 (germline): SGDLS, YYNGEE. The CDR3 bases are TGTGCCAGCAGCCCCCCGCAATCGACAGGGGCAGCTTTCTTT. Its protein is CASSPPQSTGAAFF.

V is TRBV4-1 and J is TRBJ2-3, with 11 bases that match TRBD2. Germline V CDR1 and CDR2: MGHRA, YSYEKL. V dropped 4 bases and J dropped 5; count of bases not matched to a gene: 8. This CDR3 has 16 residues. The CDR3 DNA is TGCGCCAGCAGCCGATTACTAGCGGGAGAGGGAGATACGCAGTATTTT. It is translated as CASSRLLAGEGDTQYF.

J is TRBJ1-1 and V is TRBV9; 11 nucleotides match TRBD1. CDR1 and CDR2 from the germline V gene are SGDLS and YYNGEE. The CDR3 consists of 14 residues. With V trimmed by 2 bases and J by 4 bases, 1 base remained unmatched. In DNA form, the CDR3 reads TGTGCCAGCAGCGTTGGGACAGGGGGCACTGAAGCTTTCTTT. Its translation: CASSVGTGGTEAFF.

The chain has TRBV7-3 and TRBJ2-2; TRBD1 aligns across 8 bases. Germline CDR1 is SGHTA and CDR2 is FQGTGA. V shed 0 bases, J shed 2 bases, and the junction held 2 bases outside the gene matches. The CDR3 length is 16 residues. As DNA, the CDR3 is TGTGCCAGCAGCTTAACGCAGGGGGCCAACACCGGGGAGCTGTTTTTT. Amino acid sequence: CASSLTQGANTGELFF.

The chain combines TRBV25-1 with TRBJ2-3; the match to TRBD2 covers 10 bases. The junction had 9 bases not matched to a gene; V was cut back by 9 bases and J by 6 bases. This CDR3 has 14 amino acids. Looked up from germline, CDR1 is MGHDK and CDR2 is SYGVNS. CDR3 in amino acids: CASQRAGGLDTQYF. CDR3 coding DNA: TGTGCCAGTCAAAGAGCGGGAGGGCTGGATACGCAGTATTTT.

CDR3 sequence: CASSDGLTNYEQYF. The CDR3 DNA sequence: TGTGCCAGCAGCGACGGACTCACCAACTACGAGCAGTACTTC. V usage is TRBV2 and J usage is TRBJ2-7, with TRBD2 as a possible D gene (5 bases). The length of the CDR3 is 14 residues. V shed 6 bases and J shed 3 bases, with 15 bases lying between them. Germline V gene sequence: CDR1 SNHLY, CDR2 FYNNEI.

The chain recombines TRBV6-1 with TRBJ2-3; 10 positions agree with TRBD2. The CDR3 has 14 residues. Trimming at V came to 8 bases and at J to 2 bases, leaving 4 bases not matched to a gene. Germline V gene sequence: CDR1 MNHNS, CDR2 SASEGT. CDR3 residues: CASGLADSTDTQYF. CDR3 in DNA: TGTGCCAGCGGACTAGCGGACTCCACAGATACGCAGTATTTT.

The chain uses TRBV27 and TRBJ2-5; TRBD2 might be the D (6 bases). In germline, CDR1 is MNHEY, CDR2 SMNVEV (reference sequence). V was clipped by 2 bases and J by 0 bases, with 7 bases between them. The CDR3 is 14 residues long. The CDR3 DNA sequence: TGTGCCAGCAGTTTAGCGGGGTACCAAGAGACCCAGTACTTC. Its translation: CASSLAGYQETQYF.

In the case of this clone: This sample includes further DNA sequences coding for the same CDR3. CDR3 DNA sequence: TGTGCCAGCAGCTTGGCGCGCGGTGTAACTAAAAACATTCAGTACTTC. Protein sequence: CASSLARGVTKNIQYF. The rearrangement uses TRBV11-1 and TRBJ2-4; D is unclear. The CDR3 covers 16 residues. CDR1 SGHAT and CDR2 FQDESV come from the germline V gene (reference sequence). V was shortened by 3 bases and J by 4 bases, with 16 bases between the two germline ends.

The chain joins TRBV28 to TRBJ1-1, with 9 bases aligning to TRBD1. The germline V gene encodes CDR1 MDHEN and CDR2 SYDVKM. The ends lost 4 bases at V and 0 bases at J; junction bases unmatched: 6. This CDR3 has 16 residues. CDR3 coding DNA: TGTGCCAGCAGTTACTTGGGACAGGGCATGAACACTGAAGCTTTCTTT. The encoded protein is CASSYLGQGMNTEAFF.

The chain's CDR3 is CASSVGLAGEQYF. DNA for the CDR3: TGTGCCAGCAGCGTAGGCCTAGCGGGCGAGCAGTACTTC. The rearrangement uses TRBV9 and TRBJ2-7, with 8 bases lining up with TRBD2. Losses at the gene ends were 0 bases for V and 6 bases for J; bases not matched to a gene: 2. Germline V gives CDR1 SGDLS, CDR2 YYNGEE. CDR3 length: 13 amino acids. The variable domain in full, completed from reference TRBV9 and TRBJ2-7, reads DSGVTQTPKHLITATGQRVTLRCSPRSGDLSVYWYQQSLDQGLQFLIQYYNGEERAKGNILERFSAQQFPDLHSELNLSSLELGDSALYFCASSVGLAGEQYFGPGTRLTVT.

Points on this clone: Other DNA variants within this sample encode the same CDR3. The rearrangement links TRBV6-4 to TRBJ2-3; TRBD2 agrees at 10 bases. CDR1 and CDR2 (germline): MRHNA, SNTAGT. Unmatched junction bases numbered 1, after V lost 0 bases and J lost 4 bases. CDR3 length: 15 amino acids. The CDR3 DNA reads TGTGCCAGCAGTGACTCGCTAGCGGGAGCAGATACGCAGTATTTT. Translation: CASSDSLAGADTQYF.

CDR3 sequence reads: CASTNQGLYEQFF. The CDR3 region has the DNA TGTGCCAGCACTAACCAGGGGCTATATGAGCAGTTCTTC. The chain uses TRBV7-2 and TRBJ2-1; tentatively, D is TRBD1 (6 bases). The V gene lost 7 bases and the J gene lost 8 bases, with 15 bases spanning the gap. The CDR3 runs to 13 residues. Germline values: CDR1 SGHTA, CDR2 FQGNSA.

The J gene is TRBJ2-5, the V gene TRBV11-2, with TRBD2 as a possible D gene (8 bases). Per germline, CDR1 SGHAT and CDR2 FQNNGV. Trimming cost V 1 base and J 6 bases, with 18 bases left between them. CDR3 length equals 16 residues. CDR3 protein: CASSLAGGTAGQTQYF. The CDR3 DNA sequence: TGTGCCAGCAGCTTAGCGGGGGGGACAGCCGGCCAGACCCAGTACTTC.

Points on this clone: The junction shows a germline mismatch at one end, possibly a read error. Other DNA sequences in this specimen translate into the identical CDR3. The chain links TRBV15 to TRBJ2-7; TRBD2 aligns across 8 bases. Germline CDR1 reads LNHNV; CDR2 reads YYDKDF (reference sequence). The CDR3 is made up of 15 amino acids. For the CDR3, the DNA is TGCGCCACCAGCAGAGCGGGTAGCGGGGTCTACGAGCAGTACTTC. It yields the protein CATSRAGSGVYEQYF.